These 4 T cell receptor beta chains originate from one sample sequenced in a study of blood T cell repertoires in COVID-19. Produced via immunoSEQ multiplex PCR; TCRdb's table is partial and in-frame only. The data show about 44,000 clones, 80% to 90% seen once. The specimen sequenced was peripheral blood. These receptors were taken from a man in his 70s with active COVID-19.

The chain has TRBV18 and TRBJ2-7, with 9 bases fitting TRBD1. Germline assignment: CDR1 KGHSH and CDR2 LQKENI. With 3 bases clipped from V and 4 bases from J, the junction kept 4 bases outside the gene matches. This CDR3 spans 14 amino acids. CDR3 region: CASSPGGQGYEQYF. The DNA of the CDR3 is TGTGCCAGCTCACCTGGAGGACAGGGGTACGAGCAGTACTTC.

This clone has just one count. The genes are TRBV18 and TRBJ2-7, with no clear D. Trimming stripped 5 bases from V and 4 bases from J, with 12 bases between. Germline loops: CDR1 KGHSH, CDR2 LQKENI. This CDR3 contains 13 residues. Here the CDR3 DNA reads TGTGCCAGCTCATCGCAGGATCGGTACGAGCAGTACTTC. Translated: CASSSQDRYEQYF.

DNA of the CDR3: TGTGCCAGCAGCCAAGATCTGGGGCAGCAGTATGGCTACACCTTC. This translates into CASSQDLGQQYGYTF. The rearrangement uses TRBV3-1 (or the pseudogene TRBV3-2) and TRBJ1-2; D may be TRBD1 (5 bases). The CDR3 totals 15 residues. CDR1 and CDR2 from the germline V gene are LGHDT and YNNKEL (reference sequence). The germline V and J ends were trimmed by 0 bases and 5 bases, with 13 bases remaining between them.

V and J are TRBV7-6 and TRBJ2-3; 7 positions agree with TRBD2. Trimming cost V 1 base and J 1 base; bases outside gene matches: 17. Germline lookup yields CDR1 SGHVS and CDR2 FNYEAQ. The CDR3 runs 20 residues. In DNA form, the CDR3 reads TGTGCCAGCAGCTTAGACCACGGGGGGAAAAGCCGATCTGGCACAGATACGCAGTATTTT. Encoded protein: CASSLDHGGKSRSGTDTQYF.